A selection of T cell receptor beta chains follows, all from one sample in a study of blood T cell repertoires in COVID-19. Using immunoSEQ multiplex PCR, the repertoire was profiled, and TCRdb retains in-frame clones only, with some absent. Among fewer than 500,000 clones, around 86% were seen once, and the ten largest hold 1.4%. Sample: peripheral blood. These receptors were taken from a woman in her 30s with active or convalescent COVID-19. CDR3s include the opening cysteine and the closing phenylalanine or tryptophan. A D gene is named only where the DNA matches it firmly. Rows give clone size only sometimes, using once, few, many, or a class for an expanded clone.

D gene: TRBD1; V gene: TRBV6-2/TRBV6-3; J gene: TRBJ2-1; clone size: .; CDR3 DNA: TGTGCCAGCAGTAGAGTAGGGGACAGGGTACCCAATGAGCAGTTCTTC; CDR3 protein: CASSRVGDRVPNEQFF
D gene: .; V gene: TRBV5-4; J gene: TRBJ1-1; clone size: .; CDR3 DNA: TGTGCCAGCAGCGGCCCATTTTCATATATGAACACTGAAGCTTTCTTT; CDR3 protein: CASSGPFSYMNTEAFF
D gene: TRBD2; V gene: TRBV4-1; J gene: TRBJ2-1; clone size: .; CDR3 DNA: TGCGCCAGCAGCCAACTAGCGGGAGTGAGGCCCAATGAGCAGTTCTTC; CDR3 protein: CASSQLAGVRPNEQFF
D gene: TRBD1; V gene: TRBV7-9; J gene: TRBJ2-7; clone size: .; CDR3 DNA: TGTGCCAGCAGCGATACCGGGACAGGGGGCGAAATGGGCGAGCAGTACTTC; CDR3 protein: CASSDTGTGGEMGEQYF
D gene: .; V gene: TRBV6-5; J gene: TRBJ1-5; clone size: .; CDR3 DNA: TGTGCCAGCAGTTCTCAGTATAGCAATCAGCCCCAGCATTTT; CDR3 protein: CASSSQYSNQPQHF
D gene: TRBD1; V gene: TRBV6-6; J gene: TRBJ1-5; clone size: .; CDR3 DNA: TGTGCCAGCAGTAACCTTGGACAGGGCACCGGGGGTGAGCATTTT; CDR3 protein: CASSNLGQGTGGEHF
D gene: TRBD1; V gene: TRBV7-9; J gene: TRBJ2-5; clone size: .; CDR3 DNA: TGTGCCAGCAGCTCACAGGGGGCAGGAGAGACCCAGTACTTC; CDR3 protein: CASSSQGAGETQYF
D gene: .; V gene: TRBV11-2; J gene: TRBJ2-6; clone size: .; CDR3 DNA: TGTGCCAGCAGTAATCCGAAGGGCGGGTCTGGGGCCAACGTCCTGACTTTC; CDR3 protein: CASSNPKGGSGANVLTF
D gene: .; V gene: TRBV18; J gene: TRBJ1-3; clone size: .; CDR3 DNA: TGTGCCGTCGCGGGCTCTGGAAACACCATATATTTT; CDR3 protein: CAVAGSGNTIYF
D gene: TRBD1; V gene: TRBV7-2; J gene: TRBJ1-2; clone size: .; CDR3 DNA: TGTGCCAGCAGCCCAAGGGACAGATGGGACGGCTACACCTTC; CDR3 protein: CASSPRDRWDGYTF
D gene: TRBD1; V gene: TRBV2; J gene: TRBJ2-1; clone size: .; CDR3 DNA: TGTGCCAGCATGACAGGGATCAGTGAGCAGTTCTTC; CDR3 protein: CASMTGISEQFF
D gene: .; V gene: TRBV5-1; J gene: TRBJ2-7; clone size: .; CDR3 DNA: TGCGCCAGCAGCTTGTCTGGCGGGGCGCTTAGAGAGCAGTACTTC; CDR3 protein: CASSLSGGALREQYF
D gene: TRBD1; V gene: TRBV28; J gene: TRBJ1-2; clone size: .; CDR3 DNA: TGTGCCAGCAGCCAAACAGGGGGCACTATTCAGTATGGCTACACCTTC; CDR3 protein: CASSQTGGTIQYGYTF
D gene: TRBD1; V gene: TRBV5-1; J gene: TRBJ2-5; clone size: .; CDR3 DNA: TGCGCCAGCAGCTTGGACAGGGGACGAGAGACCCAGTACTTC; CDR3 protein: CASSLDRGRETQYF
D gene: TRBD1; V gene: TRBV27; J gene: TRBJ1-6; clone size: .; CDR3 DNA: TGTGCCAGCAGTTTATCAACAGGGGGCATATATCATTCACCCCTCCACTTT; CDR3 protein: CASSLSTGGIYHSPLHF
D gene: .; V gene: TRBV6-1; J gene: TRBJ1-3; clone size: .; CDR3 DNA: TGTGCCAGCAGTGACAGCCTCTCACAGGGTTTGAGCTCTGGAAACACCATATATTTT; CDR3 protein: CASSDSLSQGLSSGNTIYF
D gene: .; V gene: TRBV6-1; J gene: TRBJ1-2; clone size: .; CDR3 DNA: TGTGCCAGCAGTGAAAATATCTATGGCTACACCTTC; CDR3 protein: CASSENIYGYTF
D gene: .; V gene: TRBV6-5; J gene: TRBJ1-2; clone size: .; CDR3 DNA: TGTGCCAGCTCCGACAACGGTGGCTACACCTTC; CDR3 protein: CASSDNGGYTF
D gene: TRBD1; V gene: TRBV6-1; J gene: TRBJ2-3; clone size: .; CDR3 DNA: TGTGCCAGCAGTGACCGGGACAGGGGAGTCACAGATACGCAGTATTTT; CDR3 protein: CASSDRDRGVTDTQYF
D gene: .; V gene: TRBV11-2; J gene: TRBJ2-2; clone size: .; CDR3 DNA: TGTGCCAGCAGCTTAACTTCAGGGGACACCGGGGAGCTGTTTTTT; CDR3 protein: CASSLTSGDTGELFF
D gene: .; V gene: TRBV5-4; J gene: TRBJ2-3; clone size: .; CDR3 DNA: TGTGCCAGCAGCTCCGGGACACTCGGCACAGATACGCAGTATTTT; CDR3 protein: CASSSGTLGTDTQYF
D gene: .; V gene: TRBV10-3; J gene: TRBJ1-1; clone size: .; CDR3 DNA: TGTGCCATCAGCGAGACAGGAAGTGGGAACACTGAAGCTTTCTTT; CDR3 protein: CAISETGSGNTEAFF
D gene: TRBD1; V gene: TRBV7-9; J gene: TRBJ1-2; clone size: .; CDR3 DNA: TGTGCCAGCAGCTATTTGACAGGGGACTATGGCTACACCTTC; CDR3 protein: CASSYLTGDYGYTF
D gene: .; V gene: TRBV28; J gene: TRBJ2-7; clone size: .; CDR3 DNA: TGTGCCAGCAGTCGAGGCCAGTTTTTCTCCATCTACGAGCAGTACTTC; CDR3 protein: CASSRGQFFSIYEQYF
D gene: .; V gene: TRBV6-5; J gene: TRBJ2-3; clone size: .; CDR3 DNA: TGTGCCAGCAGTTCCCTAGGGGCCGCACAAGATACGCAGTATTTT; CDR3 protein: CASSSLGAAQDTQYF
D gene: .; V gene: TRBV3-1/TRBV3-2; J gene: TRBJ1-2; clone size: .; CDR3 DNA: TGTGCCAGCAGCTACCAGGATAACTATGGCTACACCTTC; CDR3 protein: CASSYQDNYGYTF
D gene: TRBD1; V gene: TRBV6-5; J gene: TRBJ1-5; clone size: once; CDR3 DNA: TGTGCCAGCAGGATAACCGGGACAGGAAATCAGCCCCAGCATTTT; CDR3 protein: CASRITGTGNQPQHF
D gene: TRBD1; V gene: TRBV3-1/TRBV3-2; J gene: TRBJ1-3; clone size: .; CDR3 DNA: TGTGCCAGCAGCCAAGGGGACAGGGTATCTGGAAACACCATATATTTT; CDR3 protein: CASSQGDRVSGNTIYF
D gene: TRBD1; V gene: TRBV30; J gene: TRBJ2-7; clone size: .; CDR3 DNA: TGTGCCTGGAGTCCAGGGGGCTACGAGCAGTACTTC; CDR3 protein: CAWSPGGYEQYF
D gene: .; V gene: TRBV5-1; J gene: TRBJ2-1; clone size: .; CDR3 DNA: TGCGCCAGCAGCAAAGAACAGATCAATGAGCAGTTCTTC; CDR3 protein: CASSKEQINEQFF
D gene: TRBD1; V gene: TRBV11-1; J gene: TRBJ1-2; clone size: .; CDR3 DNA: TGTGCCAGCAGCTCGCCAGGGGGTAACTATGGCTACACCTTC; CDR3 protein: CASSSPGGNYGYTF
D gene: TRBD2; V gene: TRBV5-6; J gene: TRBJ2-2; clone size: .; CDR3 DNA: TGTGCCAGCAGCTTGTGGGACTTAGCGGGAGAGGACGGGGAGCTGTTTTTT; CDR3 protein: CASSLWDLAGEDGELFF
D gene: TRBD2; V gene: TRBV12-3/TRBV12-4; J gene: TRBJ2-1; clone size: .; CDR3 DNA: TGTGCCAGCAACGCGGGAGGCAATGAGCAGTTCTTC; CDR3 protein: CASNAGGNEQFF
D gene: TRBD1; V gene: TRBV5-4; J gene: TRBJ1-6; clone size: .; CDR3 DNA: TGTGCCAGCAGTCCGGACAGGGGTAATTCACCCCTCCACTTT; CDR3 protein: CASSPDRGNSPLHF
D gene: .; V gene: TRBV19; J gene: TRBJ2-4; clone size: .; CDR3 DNA: TGTGCCAGTAGTAGGGCAGGGGTAGCCAAAAACATTCAGTACTTC; CDR3 protein: CASSRAGVAKNIQYF
D gene: TRBD1; V gene: TRBV2; J gene: TRBJ1-1; clone size: once; CDR3 DNA: TGTGCCAGCAGTTTTGGACAGGGGAGGACCACTGAAGCTTTCTTT; CDR3 protein: CASSFGQGRTTEAFF
D gene: .; V gene: TRBV6-4; J gene: TRBJ2-7; clone size: .; CDR3 DNA: TGTGCCACCCCGTTAAACCGGGACACCGCCTACGAGCAGTACTTC; CDR3 protein: CATPLNRDTAYEQYF
D gene: TRBD1; V gene: TRBV11-2; J gene: TRBJ2-3; clone size: .; CDR3 DNA: TGTGCCAGCAGCTTTAACAGGGGTAGCACAGATACGCAGTATTTT; CDR3 protein: CASSFNRGSTDTQYF
D gene: .; V gene: TRBV25-1; J gene: TRBJ1-5; clone size: .; CDR3 DNA: TGTGCCAGCGGGGGACAACTTAGCAATCAGCCCCAGCATTTT; CDR3 protein: CASGGQLSNQPQHF
D gene: TRBD1; V gene: TRBV5-1; J gene: TRBJ2-2; clone size: few; CDR3 DNA: TGCGCCAGCAGCTTGGCGGGACAGGGGACAAACACCGGGGAGCTGTTTTTT; CDR3 protein: CASSLAGQGTNTGELFF
D gene: TRBD2; V gene: TRBV2; J gene: TRBJ2-2; clone size: few; CDR3 DNA: TGTGCCAGCAGTGGACTAGCGGGGGCCCAAACCAAGAACACCGGGGAGCTGTTTTTT; CDR3 protein: CASSGLAGAQTKNTGELFF
D gene: .; V gene: TRBV19; J gene: TRBJ1-5; clone size: .; CDR3 DNA: TGTGCCAGTAGACGGCGGGAGATCAATCAGCCCCAGCATTTT; CDR3 protein: CASRRREINQPQHF